The 6 T cell receptor beta chains reported below all come from one sample, sequenced in a study of T cell responses to AZD1222 COVID-19 vaccine. Sequenced by immunoSEQ multiplex PCR; TCRdb stores in-frame clones only, minus some. Among some 140,000 clones, 88% were seen once, and the ten largest hold 4.5% to 7%. The starting material was peripheral blood, obtained 28 days after the second AZD1222 dose. The receptors here all came from an adult who received the AZD1222 COVID-19 vaccine.

The rearrangement links TRBV28 to TRBJ1-4; 10 bases line up with TRBD1. The length of the CDR3 is 15 residues. The V segment lost 5 bases and the J segment 5 bases; nucleotides outside the gene matches: 5. Germline V gene data show CDR1 as MDHEN and CDR2 as SYDVKM. CDR3 in amino acids: CASSVTTGGNEKLFF. The CDR3 DNA is TGTGCCAGCAGTGTTACGACAGGGGGCAATGAAAAACTGTTTTTT.

The V and J genes are TRBV11-2 and TRBJ1-3, with 7 bases lining up with TRBD1. The germline CDR1 and CDR2 sequences are SGHAT and FQNNGV. V was clipped by 3 bases and J by 5 bases; unmatched bases: 7. The CDR3 is 15 residues long. The CDR3 loop is CASSLEAGGRNTIYF. DNA of the CDR3: TGTGCCAGCAGCTTGGAGGCAGGGGGAAGAAACACCATATATTTT.

The rearrangement uses TRBV6-5 and TRBJ2-2, with D tentatively TRBD2 (6 bases). In germline, CDR1 is MNHEY, CDR2 SVGAGI. V shed 5 bases and J shed 7 bases, with 17 bases lying between them. CDR3 length: 15 amino acids. CDR3 residues: CASSSWLEGNGELFF. Written as DNA, the CDR3 is TGTGCCAGCAGTAGTTGGTTGGAGGGGAACGGGGAGCTGTTTTTT.

The chain carries TRBV18 and TRBJ2-1; TRBD2 matches at 8 bases. V trimming: 0 bases; J trimming: 7 bases; junction bases outside the gene matches: 8. Germline CDR1 KGHSH, CDR2 LQKENI. CDR3 length: 16 amino acids. The CDR3 nucleotides are TGTGCCAGCTCACCACCGACGCGGGGGGCAATAAATGAGCAGTTCTTC. Translating gives CASSPPTRGAINEQFF.

This chain links TRBV10-3 with TRBJ2-7; D may be TRBD1 (6 bases). CDR1 is ENHRY, CDR2 SYGVKD, per germline. Trimming took off 6 bases at V and 7 bases at J, with 13 bases between the two ends. The CDR3 has 12 amino acids. CDR3 in amino acids: CAISSGAGEQYF. Written as DNA, the CDR3 is TGTGCCATCAGCTCAGGGGCGGGTGAGCAGTACTTC.

The chain is built from TRBV10-2 and TRBJ2-5; 8 nucleotides line up with TRBD1. V gave up 4 bases and J gave up 5 bases; unmatched junction bases: 18. The length of the CDR3 is 18 residues. Germline CDR1 WSHSY, CDR2 SAAADI. This CDR3 reads CASSGGRGLGGTRETQYF. The CDR3 DNA reads TGCGCCAGCAGTGGTGGCAGGGGGCTTGGCGGGACTCGCGAGACCCAGTACTTC.